What follows is one T cell receptor (beta chain) and its context. The data originate from a study of blood T cell repertoires in COVID-19. Study in general: The study drew acute and convalescent COVID-19 samples from the United States, Italy and Spain. Sample material is recorded as cDNA or gDNA derived from T cells, B-cell-depleted T cells, or PBMCs.

Profiling relied on immunoSEQ multiplex PCR, and the TCRdb table lists in-frame clones only, not all of them. The sample yields under 300,000 clones, around 85% seen once. V lost 1 base to trimming and J lost 1 base, with 12 bases between them. CDR1 is MGHRA, CDR2 YSYEKL, per germline. The CDR3 contains 16 residues. V gene TRBV4-1 combines with J gene TRBJ2-3, with D possibly matching TRBD2 (6 bases). This TCR was sampled from a woman between 40 and 50 years old with active or convalescent COVID-19. The sample comprised peripheral blood. The CDR3 loop reads CASSQGWGLGTDTQYF. The CDR3 region has the DNA TGCGCCAGCAGCCAAGGTTGGGGACTTGGCACAGATACGCAGTATTTT.